This T cell receptor beta chain was sequenced during a study of blood T cell repertoires in COVID-19. At the level of the study: COVID-19 samples, acute and convalescent, were from the United States, Italy and Spain. The analysed material was cDNA or gDNA that came from T cells, B-cell-depleted T cells, or PBMCs.

In the study's own analysis: Counts of nucleated cells, estimated from reference gene primer amplification, were obtained. Measured with immunoSEQ multiplex PCR; TCRdb has only the in-frame clones, and not every one. The DNA was the basis for D and trimming; V, J and clone size are from that table. The profile shows roughly 120,000 clones, 70% to 90% of them singletons. Germline V gives CDR1 MNHEY, CDR2 SMNVEV (reference sequence). The V segment lost 7 bases and the J segment 7 bases; nucleotides outside the gene matches: 9. CDR3 size: 15 residues. The chain recombines TRBV27 with TRBJ2-1; 11 bases map to TRBD2. This clonotype was obtained from a middle-aged man with acute or convalescent COVID-19. The material sequenced was peripheral blood. This chain's CDR3 is CASTGLAGGGNEQFF. The CDR3 coding sequence is TGTGCCAGCACCGGGCTAGCGGGGGGAGGAAATGAGCAGTTCTTC.